Listed here is a single T cell receptor (beta chain). This record comes from a study of blood T cell repertoires in COVID-19. The CDR3 is made up of 14 amino acids. In germline, CDR1 is LNHDA, CDR2 SQIVND (reference sequence). V gave up 4 bases and J gave up 9 bases; unmatched junction bases: 8. Repertoires were generated with immunoSEQ multiplex PCR, while TCRdb's copy carries only in-frame clones and drops some. The profile covers 190,000 or so clones, with approximately 85% appearing a single time and around 9% taken by the ten largest. The sequencing input was PBMCs or T cells enriched from blood (not recorded which). This clonotype was obtained from a woman aged 25-40 years who had recovered from COVID-19. The chain combines TRBV19 with TRBJ1-5; 8 nucleotides line up with TRBD1. The chain's CDR3 is CASSTTTGDRPQHF. The CDR3 DNA sequence: TGTGCCAGTAGTACCACGACAGGGGATCGGCCCCAGCATTTT.